This T cell receptor beta chain derives from a study of T cells in Graves' hyperthyroidism and ophthalmopathy. The study defined stable Graves' hyperthyroidism as no ophthalmopathy progression within 18 months. Patients aged 18 to 65 with hyperthyroidism were newly diagnosed, with duration under 2 months. Germline loops: CDR1 SGHRS, CDR2 YFSETQ. The CDR3 contains 15 residues. Study-level points and caveats: The model forecast ophthalmopathy, anticipating it by a median approximately 7 months before onset. Patients with ophthalmopathy were separated from those with stable hyperthyroidism by a 13 V-J model.

Amplification yielded TCR beta CDR3 regions, with RNA transcripts as the source. First-round RT-PCR targeting the TCR CDR3 was performed with the HTBI primer set. Each CDR3 protein is one row after TCRdb ran MiXCR on the multiplex PCR reads. This sample has some 460,000 distinct CDR3 sequences, with about 15% found just once. This clonotype showed up many times. Its antigen is still unknown. A junction end diverges from the germline sequence, so it may reflect a read error. The clonotype was recovered from a woman younger than 30 with Graves' hyperthyroidism. This rearrangement joins TRBV5-1 to TRBJ2-7; D possibly uses TRBD1 or TRBD2 (5 bases each). The sequenced material came from blood. CDR3 protein: CASSLVGGSSYEQYF. CDR3 coding DNA: TGTGCCAGCAGCTTAGTTGGGGGAAGCTCCTACGAGCAGTACTTC.